This passage covers 22 T cell receptor beta chains from one sample sequenced in a study of T cell responses to AZD1222 COVID-19 vaccine. Assay: immunoSEQ multiplex PCR; the TCRdb copy retains only in-frame clones and omits some. The sample yields some 120,000 clones, about 88% seen once. The starting material was peripheral blood, obtained on day 0 of MenACWY control vaccination. All receptors derive from an adult in good health.

The chain joins TRBV27 to TRBJ1-5, with 10 bases identical to TRBD1. CDR1 and CDR2 (germline): MNHEY, SMNVEV (reference sequence). The CDR3 runs 16 residues. V shed 2 bases, J shed 4 bases, and the junction held 5 bases outside the gene matches. This chain's CDR3 is CASSLRGTGVNQPQHF. The CDR3 DNA reads TGTGCCAGCAGTTTAAGAGGGACAGGGGTTAATCAGCCCCAGCATTTT.

This clone showed up just once. The rearrangement joins TRBV18 to TRBJ1-1; D gene ambiguous. V lost 1 base to trimming and J lost 1 base, with 4 bases between them. This CDR3 spans 13 amino acids. Looked up from germline, CDR1 is KGHSH and CDR2 is LQKENI. The CDR3 region is CASSPQPNTEAFF. CDR3 in DNA: TGTGCCAGCTCACCACAGCCGAACACTGAAGCTTTCTTT.

This chain joins TRBV28 and TRBJ2-1, with 9 bases fitting TRBD2. The trim removed 8 bases at V and 8 bases at J, leaving 10 bases unmatched. CDR1 and CDR2 (germline): MDHEN, SYDVKM. The CDR3 contains 14 residues. The CDR3 loop is CASLNGGGRDEQFF. In DNA form, the CDR3 reads TGTGCCAGCTTAAACGGGGGCGGGAGGGATGAGCAGTTCTTC.

This chain links TRBV5-1 with TRBJ2-5, with 10 bases aligning to TRBD2. J lost 6 bases, V lost 0 bases, and 5 bases had no gene match. The CDR3 is made up of 15 amino acids. Germline CDR1 and CDR2: SGHRS and YFSETQ. The DNA of the CDR3 is TGCGCCAGCAGCTTGGTACTAGCGGGACGGAAGACCCAGTACTTC. Translated, it gives CASSLVLAGRKTQYF.

The rearrangement joins TRBV28 to TRBJ1-3; possibly TRBD1 for D (6 bases). Trimming left V 5 bases short and J 3 bases short, with 17 bases between. The CDR3 is 16 residues long. Germline V gene sequence: CDR1 MDHEN, CDR2 SYDVKM. The CDR3 coding sequence is TGTGCCAGCAGTGTCACACAGACAGGACATGGAAACACCATATATTTT. It codes for CASSVTQTGHGNTIYF.

This chain connects TRBV2 to TRBJ1-3; D is undetermined. With 6 bases removed from V and 0 bases from J, the gap between germline ends came to 12 bases. The CDR3 is 15 residues long. Germline V gene lookup returns CDR1 SNHLY and CDR2 FYNNEI. CDR3 amino acids: CASRAFRNSGNTIYF. The CDR3, as DNA: TGTGCCAGCAGAGCCTTTAGGAACTCTGGAAACACCATATATTTT.

J is TRBJ2-5 and V is TRBV6-5; 7 bases align to TRBD1. Germline CDR1 and CDR2: MNHEY and SVGAGI. V dropped 5 bases and J dropped 5; count of bases not matched to a gene: 11. The CDR3 length is 15 residues. The CDR3 protein is CASSRRQGVMETQYF. DNA of the CDR3: TGTGCCAGCAGTCGGCGGCAGGGGGTAATGGAGACCCAGTACTTC.

The V call is TRBV2, the J call TRBJ2-4; D is tentatively TRBD1 or TRBD2 (5 bases each). V lost 4 bases and J lost 12, with 22 bases in between. The CDR3 extends over 15 amino acids. Germline CDR1 is SNHLY and CDR2 is FYNNEI. In DNA form, the CDR3 reads TGTGCCAGCAGTGCAGGGCTAGCCGGCATGGGTGGTCAGTACTTC. Protein: CASSAGLAGMGGQYF.

This clone has only a few counts. The CDR3 sequence is CASRTGLAISTDTQYF. The CDR3 DNA follows: TGTGCCAGCAGAACGGGACTAGCGATCTCTACAGATACGCAGTATTTT. The V gene is TRBV2, the J gene TRBJ2-3; 10 bases are a match to TRBD2. CDR1 SNHLY and CDR2 FYNNEI come from the germline V gene. This CDR3 region has 16 residues. V lost 6 bases, J lost 3 bases, and 9 bases stayed unmatched.

The chain is built from TRBV18 and TRBJ1-1, with 10 bases matching TRBD1. The length of the CDR3 is 15 residues. Germline CDR1 and CDR2: KGHSH and LQKENI. V shed 2 bases, J shed 1 base, and the junction held 1 base outside the gene matches. As DNA, the CDR3 is TGTGCCAGCTCACCAAGGGACAGGGGGAACACTGAAGCTTTCTTT. It translates to CASSPRDRGNTEAFF.

This rearrangement joins TRBV28 to TRBJ1-6; D is perhaps TRBD1 (5 bases). From germline, CDR1 is MDHEN and CDR2 SYDVKM. Trimming took off 3 bases at V and 9 bases at J, with 15 bases between the two ends. This CDR3 spans 15 amino acids. DNA of the CDR3: TGTGCCAGCAGTTTCGTAGGCAGGGTTGGTTCACCCCTCCACTTT. It yields the protein CASSFVGRVGSPLHF. The whole variable domain, filled in from reference TRBV28 and TRBJ1-6, reads DVKVTQSSRYLVKRTGEKVFLECVQDMDHENMFWYRQDPGLGLRLIYFSYDVKMKEKGDIPEGYSVSREKKERFSLILESASTNQTSMYLCASSFVGRVGSPLHFGNGTRLTVT.

This chain links TRBV9 with TRBJ2-7; D unresolved. Germline V gene sequence: CDR1 SGDLS, CDR2 YYNGEE. This CDR3 is 16 amino acids long. Trimming shortened V by 0 bases and J by 1 base, and 14 bases separated the two germline ends. The CDR3 protein is CASSVAVTSSSYEQYF. For the CDR3, the DNA is TGTGCCAGCAGCGTAGCTGTGACGAGTAGTTCCTACGAGCAGTACTTC.

The chain recombines TRBV28 with TRBJ1-2, with D possibly TRBD1 on 6 matching bases. CDR3 length equals 15 residues. V was shortened by 5 bases and J by 4 bases, with 17 bases between the two germline ends. Germline CDR1 and CDR2: MDHEN and SYDVKM. The DNA of the CDR3 is TGTGCCAGCAGTGTGCAGGGGAGGTCTGGCTATGGCTACACCTTC. Protein sequence: CASSVQGRSGYGYTF.

The chain joins TRBV18 to TRBJ1-1; perhaps TRBD1 as D (5 bases). The CDR3 is 14 amino acids. Germline V lookup: CDR1 KGHSH, CDR2 LQKENI. Trimming cost V 3 bases and J 2 bases, with 10 bases left between them. CDR3 residues: CASSPGGGNTEAFF. The CDR3 DNA reads TGTGCCAGCTCACCCGGGGGGGGAAACACTGAAGCTTTCTTT.

This clone was counted only a few times. The J gene is TRBJ2-7, the V gene TRBV29-1; 8 bases map to TRBD1. CDR3 length: 14 residues. Germline V gene data show CDR1 as SQVTM and CDR2 as ANQGSEA. J gave up 5 bases and V 4 bases, and 10 bases lay outside the gene matches. CDR3 protein: CSVGFRGRYNEQYF. In nucleotides, the CDR3 is TGCAGCGTTGGTTTCAGGGGGCGGTATAACGAGCAGTACTTC.

CDR3 sequence reads: CASSFPSGNAYEQYF. The CDR3 DNA reads as TGTGCCAGCAGCTTTCCCTCGGGAAACGCCTACGAGCAGTACTTC. The J gene is TRBJ2-7, the V gene TRBV7-9; the D gene is possibly TRBD2 (5 bases). Trimming left V 3 bases short and J 2 bases short, with 14 bases between. Germline assignment: CDR1 SEHNR and CDR2 FQNEAQ (reference sequence). This CDR3 region has 15 residues.

The chain combines TRBV10-1 with TRBJ2-7; 7 bases are a match to TRBD2. There are 16 residues in the CDR3. The trim removed 0 bases at V and 1 base at J, leaving 6 bases unmatched. CDR1 and CDR2 (germline): WNHNN, SYGVQD (reference sequence). This CDR3 is CASSESELGGSYEQYF. The CDR3 DNA follows: TGCGCCAGCAGTGAGTCGGAGCTGGGGGGGTCCTACGAGCAGTACTTC.

The chain employs TRBV5-4 and TRBJ2-1, with 9 positions matching TRBD2. CDR1 is SGHNT and CDR2 is YYREEE in the germline V gene (reference sequence). Trimming at V came to 4 bases and at J to 6 bases, leaving 8 bases not matched to a gene. There are 15 residues in the CDR3. The chain's CDR3 is CASSLSGRTTNEQFF. CDR3 DNA sequence: TGTGCCAGCAGCCTCAGCGGGAGGACCACCAATGAGCAGTTCTTC.

This rearrangement joins TRBV24-1 to TRBJ1-2, with no clear D. Looked up from germline, CDR1 is KGHDR and CDR2 is SFDVKD. The CDR3 has 13 residues. The germline V and J ends were trimmed by 6 bases and 0 bases, with 7 bases remaining between them. Here the CDR3 reads CATSRGANYGYTF. CDR3 nucleotides: TGTGCCACCAGTCGGGGAGCTAACTATGGCTACACCTTC.

This sequence joins TRBV25-1 and TRBJ2-1, with a tentative D call TRBD2 (6 bases). This CDR3 spans 15 amino acids. Germline V gene sequence: CDR1 MGHDK, CDR2 SYGVNS. Deletions cut 7 bases from V and 8 bases from J, with 21 bases between. The chain's CDR3 is CASKWGRMRPDEQFF. CDR3 nucleotides: TGTGCCAGCAAGTGGGGGAGGATGAGACCGGATGAGCAGTTCTTC.

With respect to this clone: In the same sample, other DNA sequences code for this CDR3. The chain employs TRBV5-1 and TRBJ2-7; D unresolved. The CDR3 is made up of 13 amino acids. V lost 0 bases and J 4 bases, leaving 8 bases between the germline ends. Looked up from germline, CDR1 is SGHRS and CDR2 is YFSETQ. CDR3 residues: CASSLALGYEQYF. The CDR3 DNA reads as TGCGCCAGCAGCTTGGCATTGGGATACGAGCAGTACTTC. The variable domain in full, with the rest retrieved from reference TRBV5-1 and TRBJ2-7, is KAGVTQTPRYLIKTRGQQVTLSCSPISGHRSVSWYQQTPGQGLQFLFEYFSETQRNKGNFPGRFSGRQFSNSRSEMNVSTLELGDSALYLCASSLALGYEQYFGPGTRLTVT.

Only one count was recorded for this clone. The chain links TRBV25-1 to TRBJ2-7; D gene ambiguous. V lost 3 bases to trimming and J lost 5 bases, with 14 bases between them. The CDR3 has 14 residues. Germline-derived CDR1 and CDR2 are MGHDK and SYGVNS. The CDR3 region has the DNA TGTGCCAGCAGTGATCCCCCCGGCGGCGACGAGCAGTACTTC. Translation: CASSDPPGGDEQYF.